The text below deals with one T cell receptor (beta chain). Its antigen remains unidentified. Base qualities are not recorded, but no much larger clone differs from it by a single base. This sample was taken from a study of cytomegalovirus exposure and HLA in healthy donors (dated by TCRdb to between 2016 and 2019). Background for the entire study: According to an earlier analysis of 587 of the donors, some 180 million T cells yielded 117 million unique TCR beta sequences and approximately 280 Gb of sequence data. About 310 gigabases of sequencing data and around 87 million unique TCR sequences were included in an early release covering 550 to 650 HLA-typed donors. The genetic ancestry cluster associated with self-reported Caucasian donors included roughly four fifths of the roughly 360 genotyped donors. The study was designed to test whether signatures of past pathogen exposure could be identified by cataloging public T cell receptors. Using immunosequencing, the study profiled T cell repertoires from 500 to 800 subjects and related those repertoires to cytomegalovirus serostatus. In addition to the first cohort of 650 to 750 subjects, a separate validation cohort of over 90 different subjects was used. To predict cytomegalovirus infection status, the study combined high-throughput TCR immunosequencing, statistical association of individual TCRs with disease status, and machine learning. In a later analysis, previously published TCR beta repertoires from several hundred donors were re-analyzed and high-resolution HLA genotyping was added so that TCR occurrence patterns could be studied. In the later analysis, no new phenotypic data were used to find candidate immune exposures; instead, reliance was placed on TCR beta sequences and their occurrence across donors. An earlier analysis of approximately 630 of the donors applied high-throughput TCR beta sequencing to assess whether each TCR beta V gene segment acted as functional or pseudogenic. Donor age, sex, ethnicity and CMV serostatus were compiled together with the repertoire data. Genome-wide SNP genotypes for about 65% of the roughly 700 donors were used in a later genetic analysis, which treated that subset as a discovery cohort. All discovery cohort repertoires had been generated on a single sequencing platform. Both class I and class II loci were covered by HLA typing, at four-digit resolution. The number of donors typed differed by locus, with about 629-630 for A, B, C, DRB1 and DQB1, roughly 520 for DQA1, nearly 610 for DPA1, and some 470 for DPB1. Four to six DR-DQ haplotypes were handled as single units for association and clustering, since linkage in the cohort was strong. Among some 400 genotyped donors of the cohort, an average of approximately 240,000 unique TCR beta nucleotide sequences was sequenced per donor, of which 15% to 20% were non-productive.

The germline V gene supplies CDR1 SGHRS and CDR2 YFSETQ. The CDR3 runs 15 amino acids, cysteine and phenylalanine included. Only the CDR3 portion is preserved as DNA: 45 bases, with reading frame beginning at the first base. Deletion took 1 base off V and 5 bases off J, with a span of 15 bases between the germline ends. What the study reported, not specific to this receptor: In a later analysis, most CMV-associated TCR beta chains were found to appear HLA-restricted, with HLA associations seemingly driven largely by CMV exposure. It was suggested by the authors that the approach could potentially be generalized to other disease states and immunological phenotypes. When HLA alleles, especially DR and DQ, strongly co-occurred, attributing TCR associations to individual alleles was difficult. An association between a missense DCLRE1C variant and V-gene and J-gene trimming of TCR beta chains was found in a later genetic analysis and replicated in an independent cohort. A cluster of highly shared sequence variants was judged likely to be a technical artifact of the sequencing pipeline. Specific HLA alleles were associated with roughly 16,000 TCR beta sequences at a false discovery rate of 0.05 in a later analysis. In a later genetic analysis, fewer N-insertions in productive TCRs were reported among donors in an Asian-associated ancestry cluster than the roughly 700-donor mean. Correlated functional status among segregating V segments might reflect linkage disequilibrium, but an unknown experimental factor could not be ruled out. Only TCR beta chains were sequenced in this cohort, and the absence of alpha or paired-chain data limited detectable features. Because some donors lacked HLA typing at each locus, the association tests relied only on the typed subset. Three of the identified cytomegalovirus-associated TCR beta chains were confirmed in vitro to be specific for cytomegalovirus antigens. A total of fewer than 200 TCR beta chains were listed by the study as associated with cytomegalovirus. In a later analysis, HLA-associated TCR beta chains showed more clonal expansion and lower generation probabilities than non-associated chains that were equally common. Approximately 16 rarely observed V segments, including chromosome 9 orphons, were excluded from the earlier analysis of several hundred of the donors because counts were too low. The only immune exposure information available for the cohort was CMV serostatus. Some IMGT-functional V segments, including TRBV6-2 and TRBV6-3, could not be distinguished by the 87-base-pair reads and were therefore excluded. In a later analysis, the rate of TCR association differed among HLA loci, with DRB1 alleles having the most associated TCRs and HLA-C alleles having the fewest. In an earlier analysis of some 500 of the donors, most TCR beta V segments appeared in productive rearrangements about 87% or about 30% of the time, broadly matching IMGT annotations. Roughly uniform sequencing depth across donors was assumed in presence/absence analyses, although this assumption may not hold. While some public TCRs were present in many individuals, most TCR sequences turned up only very rarely across donors. A further reported finding was that TCR beta sequences accurately predicted the HLA-A and HLA-B alleles for most subjects in the first cohort. A later analysis reported that several top co-occurrence clusters appeared linked to parvovirus B19, influenza, CMV and Epstein-Barr virus. The classifier was reported to diagnose cytomegalovirus status with high specificity and sensitivity in both the original and validation cohorts.

The cohort consisted of approximately 670 healthy bone marrow donors. At the time of sampling, every cohort member was nominally healthy, though immune exposures that went unrecorded were likely present. Of the 690 or so cohort members, nearly 300 had a positive CMV serostatus and 350 to 450 had a negative one, while no CMV serostatus was recorded for the donor. A peripheral blood sample was provided by each donor, and peripheral blood mononuclear cells were used for TCR beta sequencing. Genomic DNA extraction from the blood cell samples was performed with the Qiagen DNeasy Blood Extraction Kit. Library construction relied on the immunoSEQ multiplex PCR assay. A mixture of 60 forward primers for TCR Vbeta segments and 13 reverse primers for TCR Jbeta segments was used in the multiplex PCR. Amplification of the CDR3 region of rearranged TCR beta genes was performed with a multiplex PCR assay on genomic DNA. The amplified TCR beta libraries were sequenced on the Illumina HiSeq System as 87-base-pair reads. The original pipeline was this. A later analysis tallied roughly 80 million unique TCR beta chains across the roughly 610 repertoires, and roughly 11 million of those chains were shared by two or more donors. To remove PCR and sequencing errors, raw reads were error-corrected and collapsed into unique sequences using a nearest-neighbor algorithm that merged closely related sequences. Alignment of CDR3 sequences to IMGT reference sequences was used to assign V, D and J gene segments. For a sequence to be retained, at least a six-nucleotide match to both a V gene segment and a J gene segment was required. A rearrangement was called productive if the CDR3 had no stop codons and remained in frame with V and J, and every other rearrangement was called non-productive. CDR3 was defined by IMGT convention, running from the second conserved V-encoded cysteine to the conserved J-encoded phenylalanine. Sequences without an unambiguous match to a single V gene segment were excluded from the earlier analysis of a few hundred of the donors. In an earlier analysis of 500 to 750 of the donors, V segments were called functional above 56.7% productive rearrangements and were called segregating when the between-donor standard deviation exceeded 5%. A statistical classification framework was built for diagnosing cytomegalovirus status from the catalog of TCR beta chain sequences. V and J gene assignment, in a later analysis, came from comparing TCR nucleotide sequences with IMGT/GENE-DB human TR gene sequences. The TCRdist pipeline was used in a later analysis to assign CDR3 sequences and most-parsimonious VDJ recombination scenarios. In a later analysis, every TCR beta chain was defined by the combination of its CDR3 amino acid sequence and its V-gene family, and reads without a unique V-gene family were dropped. As a way to deal with suspected cross-contamination and a sequencing artifact, a later analysis dropped 450 to 600 nucleotide sequences that were highly shared and had low generation probability. For each public chain, a later analysis derived a clonal expansion index from normalized ranks of inferred template counts within each repertoire. In a later analysis, generation probabilities were computed with a VDJ recombination model fitted to out-of-frame rearrangements, and the resulting probabilities were checked against IGoR. Hypergeometric tests were used in a later analysis to score TCR-TCR, TCR-HLA and TCR-CMV co-occurrence, with a repertoire-size bias correction applied to the TCR pairs. False discovery rates were estimated in a later analysis by permuting HLA or CMV assignments 20 times. In a later analysis, co-occurring TCRs were grouped using DBSCAN, with TCRdist sequence similarity added in when clustering inside HLA-allele-positive subsets. For co-occurrence clustering, repertoires with fewer than 30,000 or more than 120,000 public chains were excluded, along with several repertoires with anomalous nucleotide sharing. As stored in TCRdb, this immuneACCESS dataset retains in-frame rearrangements with V and J assigned. A fraction of the clones does not appear; measured against another copy, unresolved V genes explain less than half of the discrepancy, and the remainder lacks a known reason. V, J and clone size are taken as reported in that table, and D and trimming were inferred from the DNA itself. This sample gives 35,000 to 45,000 clones in total; about 50% of them show up just once. Roughly 12% of the sample is in the top ten clones.

The source is a human donor in good health. The V gene is TRBV5-1 and the J gene is TRBJ2-5, and TRBD2 may be the D gene, going by 6 matching bases. Material: PBMCs. The DNA is as follows: TGCGCCAGCAGCTTGTACTCGGGAGACGGGGAGACCCAGTACTTC. The translation is CASSLYSGDGETQYF.